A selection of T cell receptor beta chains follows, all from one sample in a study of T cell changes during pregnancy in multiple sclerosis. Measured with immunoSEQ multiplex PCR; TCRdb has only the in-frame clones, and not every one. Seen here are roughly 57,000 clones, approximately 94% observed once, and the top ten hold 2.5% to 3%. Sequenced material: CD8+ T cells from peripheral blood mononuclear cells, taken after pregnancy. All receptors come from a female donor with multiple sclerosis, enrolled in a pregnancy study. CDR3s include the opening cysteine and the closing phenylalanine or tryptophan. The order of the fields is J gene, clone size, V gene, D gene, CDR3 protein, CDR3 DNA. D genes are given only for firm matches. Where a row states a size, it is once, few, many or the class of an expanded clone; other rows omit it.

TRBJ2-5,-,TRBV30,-,CAWSVLLGGAGETQYF,TGTGCCTGGAGTGTACTACTCGGGGGAGCAGGGGAGACCCAGTACTTC
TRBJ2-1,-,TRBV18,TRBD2,CASSPPGSGTPYEQFF,TGTGCCAGCTCACCACCCGGTAGCGGGACCCCCTACGAGCAGTTCTTC
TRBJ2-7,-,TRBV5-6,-,CASSHTSGEQYF,TGTGCCAGCAGCCACACTAGTGGCGAGCAGTACTTC
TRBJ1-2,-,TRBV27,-,CASSLSAGTPLTYGYTF,TGTGCCAGCAGTTTATCGGCGGGGACCCCTTTAACGTATGGCTACACCTTC
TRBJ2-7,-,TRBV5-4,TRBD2,CASSSRGGPYEQYF,TGTGCCAGCAGCTCACGGGGGGGGCCCTACGAGCAGTACTTC
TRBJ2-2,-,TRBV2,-,CASSEEVARDTGELFF,TGTGCCAGCAGTGAAGAGGTAGCGCGGGACACCGGGGAGCTGTTTTTT
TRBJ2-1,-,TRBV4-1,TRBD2,CASSLLAGASNEQFF,TGCGCCAGCAGCCTGCTAGCGGGAGCTAGCAATGAGCAGTTCTTC
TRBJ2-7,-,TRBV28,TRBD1,CASSLGGQGVIEQYF,TGTGCCAGCAGTTTGGGGGGACAGGGGGTAATCGAGCAGTACTTC
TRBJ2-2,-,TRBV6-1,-,CASSEVTGSYTGELFF,TGTGCCAGCAGTGAAGTTACAGGGTCGTACACCGGGGAGCTGTTTTTT
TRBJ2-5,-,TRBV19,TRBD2,CASSVSGTSGRWSRGETQYF,TGTGCCAGTAGTGTCTCCGGGACTAGCGGGAGATGGAGTCGAGGAGAGACCCAGTACTTC
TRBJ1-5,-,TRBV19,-,CASSPGAGEWSNQPQHF,TGTGCCAGTAGCCCAGGGGCAGGGGAATGGAGCAATCAGCCCCAGCATTTT
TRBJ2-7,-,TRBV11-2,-,CASSLAHSSYEQYF,TGTGCCAGCAGTTTGGCGCACAGTTCCTACGAGCAGTACTTC
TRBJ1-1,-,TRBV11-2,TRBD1,CASSLARDSNEAFF,TGTGCCAGCAGCTTAGCCCGGGACAGCAATGAAGCTTTCTTT
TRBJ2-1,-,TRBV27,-,CASSLSPAGASEQFF,TGTGCCAGCAGTTTATCTCCGGCAGGGGCGAGTGAGCAGTTCTTC
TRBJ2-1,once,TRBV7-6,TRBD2,CASSLLGTSGLGGEQFF,TGTGCCAGCAGCCTCCTCGGGACTAGCGGGCTGGGGGGAGAGCAGTTCTTC
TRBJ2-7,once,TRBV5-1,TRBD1,CASSSGQGAIEQYF,TGCGCCAGCAGCTCGGGACAGGGGGCGATCGAGCAGTACTTC
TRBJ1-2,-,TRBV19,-,CASSPPGPEGYTF,TGTGCCAGTAGTCCGCCCGGCCCGGAGGGCTACACCTTC
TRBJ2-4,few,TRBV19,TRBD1,CASSETGGHIQYF,TGTGCCAGTAGTGAAACAGGGGGCCACATTCAGTACTTC
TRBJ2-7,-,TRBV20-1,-,CSARQVDEQYF,TGCAGTGCTCGACAGGTGGACGAGCAGTACTTC
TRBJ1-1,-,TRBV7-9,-,CASSSTDIQNTEAFF,TGTGCCAGCAGCTCGACAGACATCCAGAACACTGAAGCTTTCTTT
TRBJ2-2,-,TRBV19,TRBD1,CASSNTGTGAPNTGELFF,TGTGCCAGTAGTAACACCGGGACAGGGGCCCCGAACACCGGGGAGCTGTTTTTT
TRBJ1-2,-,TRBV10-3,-,CAISESAANYGYTF,TGTGCCATCAGTGAGTCGGCGGCTAACTATGGCTACACCTTC
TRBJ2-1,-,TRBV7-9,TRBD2,CASSLDLAGVKSYNEQFF,TGTGCCAGCAGCTTAGATTTAGCGGGGGTTAAGTCCTACAATGAGCAGTTCTTC
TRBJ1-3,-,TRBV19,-,CASSIYSFSGNTIYF,TGTGCCAGTAGTATTTACAGCTTCTCTGGAAACACCATATATTTT
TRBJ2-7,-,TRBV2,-,CASSATGTKYEQYF,TGTGCCAGCAGTGCTACCGGGACAAAATACGAGCAGTACTTC
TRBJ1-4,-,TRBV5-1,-,CASSWLQGTSEKLLF,TGCGCCAGCAGCTGGCTACAGGGAACTTCTGAAAAACTGCTTTTT
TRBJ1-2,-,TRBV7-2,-,CASSFGGADGYTF,TGTGCCAGCAGCTTTGGAGGGGCAGATGGCTACACCTTC
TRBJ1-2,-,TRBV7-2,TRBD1,CASSSRQGVNYGYTF,TGTGCCAGCAGCTCCCGACAGGGGGTTAACTATGGCTACACCTTC
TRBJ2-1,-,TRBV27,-,CASSLSPGEEFF,TGTGCCAGCAGTTTGTCTCCCGGGGAGGAGTTCTTC
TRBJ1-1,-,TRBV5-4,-,CASSGSGAPEAFF,TGTGCCAGCAGCGGATCAGGGGCCCCCGAAGCTTTCTTT
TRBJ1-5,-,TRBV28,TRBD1,CASKDRGGYSNQPQHF,TGTGCCAGCAAGGACAGGGGAGGGTATAGCAATCAGCCCCAGCATTTT
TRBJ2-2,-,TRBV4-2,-,CASSQDPPGANTGELFF,TGTGCCAGCAGCCAAGATCCTCCGGGAGCGAACACCGGGGAGCTGTTTTTT
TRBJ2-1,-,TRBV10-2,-,CASDPDGAGSYEQFF,TGCGCCAGTGACCCGGACGGGGCGGGGTCGTATGAGCAGTTCTTC
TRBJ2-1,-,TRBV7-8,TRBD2,CASSLAGGRGEQFF,TGTGCCAGCAGCTTAGCGGGAGGGAGGGGTGAGCAGTTCTTC
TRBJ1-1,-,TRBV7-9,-,CASSDTGTTEAFF,TGTGCCAGCAGCGATACAGGGACCACTGAAGCTTTCTTT
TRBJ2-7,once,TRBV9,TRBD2,CASSVGLAGNWAYEQYF,TGTGCCAGCAGCGTAGGACTAGCGGGAAATTGGGCCTACGAGCAGTACTTC
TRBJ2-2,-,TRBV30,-,CAWSALPNTGELFF,TGTGCCTGGAGCGCGTTGCCGAACACCGGGGAGCTGTTTTTT
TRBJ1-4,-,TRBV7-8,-,CASSPVEPKKLFF,TGTGCCAGCAGCCCGGTCGAGCCGAAAAAACTGTTTTTT
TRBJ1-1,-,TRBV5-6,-,CASSLLQGMNTEAFF,TGTGCCAGCAGCTTGTTGCAGGGAATGAACACTGAAGCTTTCTTT
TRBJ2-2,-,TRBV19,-,CASSMLGGELFF,TGTGCCAGTAGTATGCTCGGCGGGGAGCTGTTTTTT
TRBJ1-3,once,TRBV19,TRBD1,CAAKGQGNSDTIYF,TGTGCCGCAAAGGGACAGGGTAATTCGGACACCATATATTTT
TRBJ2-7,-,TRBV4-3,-,CASSPQADGYEQYF,TGCGCCAGCAGCCCCCAGGCAGACGGATACGAGCAGTACTTC
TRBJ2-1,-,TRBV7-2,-,CASSLESSNEQFF,TGTGCCAGCAGCTTGGAGTCCTCCAATGAGCAGTTCTTC
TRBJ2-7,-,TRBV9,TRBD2,CASSVASGRNYEQYF,TGTGCCAGCAGCGTTGCTAGCGGGAGAAACTACGAGCAGTACTTC
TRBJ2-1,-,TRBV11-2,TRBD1,CASRPTGVNEQFF,TGTGCCAGCAGACCAACAGGGGTCAATGAGCAGTTCTTC
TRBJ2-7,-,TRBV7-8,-,CASSLYGMHEQYF,TGTGCCAGCAGCTTATACGGGATGCACGAGCAGTACTTC
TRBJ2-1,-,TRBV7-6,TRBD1,CASSLAGQGDSSYNEQFF,TGTGCCAGCAGCTTAGCCGGACAGGGGGACAGCTCCTACAATGAGCAGTTCTTC
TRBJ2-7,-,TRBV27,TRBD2,CASSYQAGVLEQYF,TGTGCCAGCAGTTATCAAGCGGGGGTTCTCGAGCAGTACTTC
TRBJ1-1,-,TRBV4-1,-,CASSPILGGRPEAFF,TGCGCCAGCAGCCCCATATTGGGGGGGAGGCCTGAAGCTTTCTTT
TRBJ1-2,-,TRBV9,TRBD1,CASSTRTGVGYTF,TGTGCCAGCAGCACCCGGACAGGGGTTGGCTACACCTTC
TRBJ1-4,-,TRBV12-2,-,CASRTLQGASNEKLFF,TGTGCAAGTCGCACCCTACAGGGGGCGAGTAATGAAAAACTGTTTTTT
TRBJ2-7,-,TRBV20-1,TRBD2,CSAPIAGEQYF,TGCAGTGCTCCCATAGCGGGCGAGCAGTACTTC
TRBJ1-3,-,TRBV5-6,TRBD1,CASSPGTGFGNTIYF,TGTGCCAGCAGCCCCGGGACAGGGTTTGGAAACACCATATATTTT